This T cell receptor beta chain was captured by sequencing in a study of T cells in Graves' hyperthyroidism and ophthalmopathy. TCR beta CDR3 regions were amplified from RNA. TCR CDR3 underwent first-round RT-PCR with the HTBI primer set. TCRdb called the multiplex PCR reads again in MiXCR, with one record for every CDR3 protein. The sample has hundreds of thousands of distinct CDR3 sequences, roughly 13% seen once; the top ten hold about a third. Germline CDR1 DFQATT, CDR2 SNEGSKA (reference sequence). The CDR3 length is 15 residues. Trimming removed 0 bases from V and 0 bases from J, with 10 bases in between.

The gene calls are TRBV20-1 and TRBJ2-3; D tentatively fits TRBD1 or TRBD2 (5 bases each). This receptor was taken from a woman aged 40-49 years with Graves' ophthalmopathy. The specimen was blood. For the CDR3, the DNA is TGCAGTGCTAGAGACCCTGGGGGTAGCACAGATACGCAGTATTTT. This encodes CSARDPGGSTDTQYF.